The clone carrying this T cell receptor (beta chain) was counted a few times. Its antigen is unidentified. This CDR3 contains 13 residues. Trimming at V came to 0 bases and at J to 7 bases, leaving 5 bases not matched to a gene. Germline V gene lookup returns CDR1 DFQATT and CDR2 SNEGSKA (reference sequence). Investigators took ten milliliters of peripheral blood from every donor. The extraction recovered at least 5.5 micrograms of total RNA per sample. The sample belongs to a study of blood T cells in healthy people across ages. Next came a second PCR, run for roughly 7 to 12 cycles, which used a sample-barcoded 5' primer along with a J-beta primer mix. Each cDNA molecule was tagged by a template-switch adaptor with 12 random nucleotides. TCRdb used MiXCR to reprocess the 5' RACE reads, holding one entry per CDR3 protein. The sample includes some 1.4 million distinct CDR3 sequences, about 43% of them seen just once.

General study points: Unsorted PBMCs blocked a conclusive comparison of naive and antigen-experienced cells.

The chain recombines TRBV20-1 with TRBJ2-5, with TRBD2 matching over 7 bases. Input material: blood. This clonotype was obtained from a woman aged 18-29 years in good health. For the CDR3, the DNA is TGCAGTGCTAGAGAGACTAGCAGTACGACCCAGTACTTC. Encoded protein: CSARETSSTTQYF.